This entry describes one T cell receptor beta chain. Its antigen is still unknown. A multiplex PCR was run with 60 Vbeta primers and 13 Jbeta primers. Sequencing was performed with immunoSEQ multiplex PCR; in TCRdb, only in-frame clones are kept and a portion is missing. Altogether about 200,000 clones are present, 75% to 85% being singletons, with the ten largest covering around 6%. The sample originates from a study of cytomegalovirus exposure and HLA in healthy donors. Background on the study: A preliminary data release comprised tens of millions of unique TCRs obtained from HLA-typed donors. Study findings and constraints: Cytomegalovirus association was assigned to about 180 TCR beta chains.

The CDR3 runs to 14 residues. Per the germline V gene, CDR1 is MGHDK and CDR2 is SYGVNS. Trimming removed 6 bases from V and 8 bases from J; junction bases left unmatched: 9. The sequencing input was PBMCs. The source is a woman aged 50 to 60 in good health and CMV-seropositive. The chain couples TRBV25-1 to TRBJ1-4; TRBD1 matches 7 bases. The CDR3 region is CASRETGLGEKLFF. The CDR3 nucleotides read TGTGCCAGCAGGGAGACAGGGTTGGGAGAAAAACTGTTTTTT.